This TCR beta chain was identified in a study of T cell responses to AZD1222 COVID-19 vaccine. Study-level findings and limits: Most donors were white British, females outnumbered males, and clonal diversity was possibly underestimated. Elevations in Spike-specific TCR breadth and depth followed administration of two AZD1222 doses.

In germline, CDR1 is LNHDA, CDR2 SQIVND (reference sequence). The V and J ends lost 4 bases and 4 bases, in that order; junction bases with no gene match: 7. The CDR3 contains 15 residues. Some clones are missing from TCRdb's copy, which holds only in-frame ones; the method was immunoSEQ multiplex PCR. The table records about 93,000 clones, about 87% of them present only once. As regards this clone: Its antigen is unknown.

The TCR originated in an adult in good health. The starting material was peripheral blood, obtained on day 0 of AZD1222 vaccination. The chain uses TRBV19 and TRBJ2-7; 10 nucleotides align to TRBD2. CDR3 sequence: CASSRTGLAIYEQYF. The CDR3, as DNA: TGTGCCAGTAGTAGGACGGGACTAGCGATTTACGAGCAGTACTTC.